The rows below give T cell receptor beta chains drawn from one sample of a study of cytomegalovirus exposure and HLA in healthy donors. Clones were read by immunoSEQ multiplex PCR, and TCRdb kept only the in-frame ones, dropping some. This sample has some 150,000 clones; roughly 80% occur once, and the top ten carry 2.5% to 3.5%. The source material was PBMCs. Receptors originate from a man in his forties in good health and CMV-seropositive. Each CDR3 is given with its conserved first and last residue. Each record gives: D gene, J gene, CDR3 length, clone size, V gene, CDR3 DNA, CDR3 protein. A D gene is named only where the DNA matches it firmly. Some rows mark clone size as missing; the rest say once, few, many or name a class of expanded clone.

d_call: TRBD1; j_call: TRBJ1-4; cdr3_length: 15; clone_size: -; v_call: TRBV7-9; cdr3_nt: TGTGCCAGCGCCCTCACGGGACAGGGGAATGAAAAACTGTTTTTT; cdr3_aa: CASALTGQGNEKLFF
d_call: -; j_call: TRBJ2-1; cdr3_length: 13; clone_size: -; v_call: TRBV5-6; cdr3_nt: TGTGCCAGCAGCTTGTCCCCTAGTGGTGAGCAGTTCTTC; cdr3_aa: CASSLSPSGEQFF
d_call: -; j_call: TRBJ2-5; cdr3_length: 14; clone_size: -; v_call: TRBV5-1; cdr3_nt: TGCGCCAGCAGCTTACAACCCACGAGGGAGACCCAGTACTTC; cdr3_aa: CASSLQPTRETQYF
d_call: -; j_call: TRBJ2-4; cdr3_length: 14; clone_size: -; v_call: TRBV5-1; cdr3_nt: TGCGCCAGCAGCTTGGGAGCAGCCAAAAACATTCAGTACTTC; cdr3_aa: CASSLGAAKNIQYF
d_call: -; j_call: TRBJ2-7; cdr3_length: 18; clone_size: -; v_call: TRBV9; cdr3_nt: TGTGCCAGCAGCGTAGGGGAATCATCAGGGCTTTGGACCTACGAGCAGTACTTC; cdr3_aa: CASSVGESSGLWTYEQYF
d_call: -; j_call: TRBJ2-1; cdr3_length: 13; clone_size: -; v_call: TRBV2; cdr3_nt: TGTGCCAGCAGCCTGGACTACTACAATGAGCAGTTCTTC; cdr3_aa: CASSLDYYNEQFF
d_call: -; j_call: TRBJ2-1; cdr3_length: 16; clone_size: -; v_call: TRBV29-1; cdr3_nt: TGCAGCGTTGAAGGACGGGGGAGTATCTCCTACAATGAGCAGTTCTTC; cdr3_aa: CSVEGRGSISYNEQFF
d_call: TRBD2; j_call: TRBJ2-1; cdr3_length: 18; clone_size: -; v_call: TRBV14; cdr3_nt: TGTGCCAGCAGCCATTTCCTTGGGCTAGCGGGAGGGAACAATGAGCAGTTCTTC; cdr3_aa: CASSHFLGLAGGNNEQFF
d_call: -; j_call: TRBJ1-1; cdr3_length: 14; clone_size: few; v_call: TRBV2; cdr3_nt: TGTGCCAGCAGGGCAGGGGTGTCGAACACTGAAGCTTTCTTT; cdr3_aa: CASRAGVSNTEAFF
d_call: -; j_call: TRBJ1-1; cdr3_length: 13; clone_size: -; v_call: TRBV30; cdr3_nt: TGTGCCTGGAGTGTATTAGAGAACACTGAAGCTTTCTTT; cdr3_aa: CAWSVLENTEAFF
d_call: TRBD1; j_call: TRBJ1-5; cdr3_length: 16; clone_size: -; v_call: TRBV6-6; cdr3_nt: TGTGCCAGCAGTCGACTACTTACAGGGGCTGGACAGCCCCAGCATTTT; cdr3_aa: CASSRLLTGAGQPQHF
d_call: TRBD2; j_call: TRBJ2-5; cdr3_length: 16; clone_size: -; v_call: TRBV7-3; cdr3_nt: TGTGCCAGCAGCTTGGTTAGCGGGACCAACTCGGGGACCCAGTACTTC; cdr3_aa: CASSLVSGTNSGTQYF
d_call: TRBD1; j_call: TRBJ1-1; cdr3_length: 16; clone_size: -; v_call: TRBV19; cdr3_nt: TGTGCCAGTAGTCCAAACAGGGGGCGTTGGGGTTCTGAAGCTTTCTTT; cdr3_aa: CASSPNRGRWGSEAFF
d_call: TRBD2; j_call: TRBJ2-2; cdr3_length: 16; clone_size: -; v_call: TRBV5-6; cdr3_nt: TGTGCCAGCAGTCCACTGGGGGGGATTGGCACCGGGGAGCTGTTTTTT; cdr3_aa: CASSPLGGIGTGELFF
d_call: TRBD1; j_call: TRBJ1-4; cdr3_length: 16; clone_size: -; v_call: TRBV5-1; cdr3_nt: TGCGCCAGCAGCCAACGGACAGGGGCGACTTATGAAAAACTGTTTTTT; cdr3_aa: CASSQRTGATYEKLFF
d_call: TRBD1; j_call: TRBJ1-1; cdr3_length: 12; clone_size: -; v_call: TRBV18; cdr3_nt: TGTGCCAGCACCGACAGGGTCACTGAAGCTTTCTTT; cdr3_aa: CASTDRVTEAFF
d_call: TRBD1; j_call: TRBJ2-6; cdr3_length: 18; clone_size: -; v_call: TRBV5-5; cdr3_nt: TGTGCCAGCACCCCCTGGTGGACAGGGATGGCTGGGGCCAACGTCCTGACTTTC; cdr3_aa: CASTPWWTGMAGANVLTF
d_call: TRBD1; j_call: TRBJ1-2; cdr3_length: 13; clone_size: -; v_call: TRBV5-4; cdr3_nt: TGTGCCAGCAGCCAACAGGGGTCCTATGGCTACACCTTC; cdr3_aa: CASSQQGSYGYTF
d_call: -; j_call: TRBJ2-2; cdr3_length: 15; clone_size: -; v_call: TRBV30; cdr3_nt: TGTGCCTGGATCTCGACTCGACGGAACACCGGGGAGCTGTTTTTT; cdr3_aa: CAWISTRRNTGELFF
d_call: TRBD1; j_call: TRBJ2-1; cdr3_length: 18; clone_size: -; v_call: TRBV9; cdr3_nt: TGTGCCAGCAGCGCCGGACAGGGGGAAAGGGTGTACTACAATGAGCAGTTCTTC; cdr3_aa: CASSAGQGERVYYNEQFF
d_call: -; j_call: TRBJ2-7; cdr3_length: 14; clone_size: -; v_call: TRBV11-2; cdr3_nt: TGTGCCAGCAGCCCAGGGGGGACTAGAGGCGAGCAGTACTTC; cdr3_aa: CASSPGGTRGEQYF
d_call: TRBD2; j_call: TRBJ2-5; cdr3_length: 16; clone_size: -; v_call: TRBV11-3; cdr3_nt: TGTGCCAGCAGCGCCGCCGGGACTAGTCTCTGTCTTCCGCTGTACTTC; cdr3_aa: CASSAAGTSLCLPLYF
d_call: TRBD2; j_call: TRBJ2-3; cdr3_length: 15; clone_size: few; v_call: TRBV27; cdr3_nt: TGTGCCAGCAGTTCCATAGCGGGGTACACAGATACGCAGTATTTT; cdr3_aa: CASSSIAGYTDTQYF
d_call: TRBD1; j_call: TRBJ2-7; cdr3_length: 15; clone_size: -; v_call: TRBV4-1; cdr3_nt: TGCGCCAGCAGCCTATCCGGGACAGTCTCCTACGAGCAGTACTTC; cdr3_aa: CASSLSGTVSYEQYF
d_call: -; j_call: TRBJ2-1; cdr3_length: 14; clone_size: -; v_call: TRBV30; cdr3_nt: TGTGCCTTGGAGATGTCAGGGGTGGTTAATGAGCAGTTCTTC; cdr3_aa: CALEMSGVVNEQFF
d_call: TRBD2; j_call: TRBJ2-7; cdr3_length: 17; clone_size: -; v_call: TRBV4-2; cdr3_nt: TGTGCCAGCAGCCAGGCGACTAGCGGGAAGTTTAGCTACGAGCAGTACTTC; cdr3_aa: CASSQATSGKFSYEQYF
d_call: TRBD1; j_call: TRBJ2-1; cdr3_length: 15; clone_size: few; v_call: TRBV27; cdr3_nt: TGTGCCAGCAGTCTACAGGGGATAATCGACAATGAGCAGTTCTTC; cdr3_aa: CASSLQGIIDNEQFF
d_call: TRBD1; j_call: TRBJ2-7; cdr3_length: 14; clone_size: -; v_call: TRBV28; cdr3_nt: TGTGCCAGCAGCCGCGACAGGGGGCCCTACGAGCAGTACTTC; cdr3_aa: CASSRDRGPYEQYF